The rows below give T cell receptor beta chains drawn from one sample of a study of blood T cells in healthy people across ages. TCRdb reprocessed the 5' RACE reads via MiXCR and lists one record per CDR3 protein. The data contain 780,000 or so distinct CDR3 sequences, about 61% of them singletons. The material sequenced was blood. Receptor source: a middle-aged man in good health. CDR3s include the opening cysteine and the closing phenylalanine or tryptophan. A D gene is named only where the DNA matches it firmly. Size tells how often a clone was seen (once, few, many) or the class of an expanded clone, and some rows leave it out.

abundance	v_gene	d_gene	j_gene	CDR3aa	CDR3nt
NA	TRBV28	NA	TRBJ2-7	CASSGQPYEQYF	TGTGCCAGTTCCGGGCAACCCTACGAGCAGTACTTC
once	TRBV3-1	NA	TRBJ2-1	CASSQTPLRGPYNEQFF	TGTGCCAGCAGCCAAACACCCCTTAGGGGCCCCTACAATGAGCAGTTCTTC
NA	TRBV12-3/TRBV12-4	NA	TRBJ2-1	CASSSNDKRRINEQFF	TGTGCCAGCAGTTCCAATGACAAGCGTAGGATAAATGAGCAGTTCTTC
NA	TRBV6-5	NA	TRBJ2-3	CASRPDGTDTQYF	TGTGCCAGCAGGCCCGATGGCACAGATACGCAGTATTTT
NA	TRBV6-5	NA	TRBJ2-7	CASSLHQGGSYEQYF	TGTGCCAGCAGCCTACATCAGGGGGGCTCCTACGAGCAGTACTTC
NA	TRBV7-2	TRBD2	TRBJ2-1	CASSLAPASGGVSGQFF	TGTGCCAGCAGCTTAGCCCCGGCTAGCGGCGGGGTCAGTGGGCAGTTCTTC
few	TRBV7-2	NA	TRBJ2-5	CASRPSEIPQGTQYF	TGTGCCAGCAGACCAAGTGAGATCCCGCAGGGAACCCAGTACTTC
NA	TRBV29-1	TRBD1	TRBJ1-4	CSVEALGQGGVAEKLFF	TGCAGCGTTGAAGCCCTGGGACAGGGAGGGGTGGCTGAAAAACTGTTTTTT
NA	TRBV12-3/TRBV12-4	TRBD1	TRBJ2-1	CASSLGQGTNEQFF	TGTGCCAGCAGTTTGGGACAGGGAACAAATGAGCAGTTCTTC
few	TRBV6-1	NA	TRBJ2-7	CASSLQSFPLYEQYF	TGTGCCAGCAGTCTGCAGAGCTTCCCTCTCTACGAGCAGTACTTC
NA	TRBV29-1	NA	TRBJ2-3	CSVEEGGGTDTQYF	TGCAGCGTTGAAGAAGGCGGGGGCACAGATACGCAGTATTTT
NA	TRBV29-1	NA	TRBJ2-3	CSWGRTDTQYF	TGCAGCTGGGGGAGGACAGATACGCAGTATTTT
once	TRBV21-1	NA	TRBJ1-2	CASSHPGQGPLGYGYTF	TGTGCCAGCAGCCATCCGGGACAGGGGCCGCTAGGATATGGCTACACCTTC
NA	TRBV6-2/TRBV6-3	TRBD2	TRBJ2-1	CASSYASGGRVWTWTSYNEQFF	TGTGCCAGCAGTTACGCATCGGGAGGGAGAGTCTGGACCTGGACCTCATACAATGAGCAGTTCTTC
NA	TRBV6-2/TRBV6-3	NA	TRBJ1-2	CASSYKQGRFTAGYTF	TGTGCCAGCAGCTATAAACAGGGTCGCTTTACAGCCGGCTACACCTTC